The 30 T cell receptor beta chains presented below share a single source sample, sequenced in a study of regulatory T cells in long-lasting Graves disease. Specified time point: newly diagnosed GD, antithyroid drugs for less than 3 months. From PBMCs, RNA was extracted and then used to make the TCR library. According to the study, TCR beta libraries were built with iRepertoire HTBI primers and CDR3-region Arm-PCR. In TCRdb, the multiplex PCR reads were re-called with MiXCR into one record per CDR3 protein. Among some 450,000 distinct CDR3 sequences listed, about a sixth were seen once. The same data also went into a second study, on T cells in Graves' hyperthyroidism and ophthalmopathy.

Sample: peripheral blood mononuclear cells (PBMCs), taken at new diagnosis, from a patient treated with antithyroid drugs. These receptors came from a woman in her thirties with Graves disease.

This clonotype was found many times. The genes are TRBV27 and TRBJ2-7, with a possible D match to TRBD1 (5 bases). The CDR3 loop spans 12 amino acids. Germline lookup yields CDR1 MNHEY and CDR2 SMNVEV (reference sequence). V dropped 5 bases and J dropped 6 bases, with 11 bases sitting between them. In DNA, the CDR3 is TGTGCCAGCAGTATCGCAGGGTTCGAGCAGTACTTC. The encoded protein is CASSIAGFEQYF.

This clonotype was counted at least ten times. The chain couples TRBV7-2 to TRBJ2-7; 10 bases line up with TRBD2. CDR1 is SGHTA, CDR2 FQGNSA, per germline. The V gene end was trimmed by 2 bases and the J gene end by 3 bases; junction bases not matched to a gene: 4. The CDR3 is 15 amino acids. The DNA of the CDR3 is TGTGCCAGCAGCTTATCTAGCGGGAGCATCTACGAGCAGTACTTC. Translated: CASSLSSGSIYEQYF.

V and J are TRBV7-2 and TRBJ2-7; D is uncertain. Germline V gene data show CDR1 as SGHTA and CDR2 as FQGNSA. CDR3 size: 15 residues. V dropped 1 base and J dropped 2 bases, with 12 bases sitting between them. The CDR3 protein is CASSLGTYIPYEQYF. The CDR3 DNA sequence: TGTGCCAGCAGCTTAGGCACATACATCCCCTACGAGCAGTACTTC. Full variable domain (rest looked up from reference TRBV7-2 and TRBJ2-7): GAGVSQSPSNKVTEKGKDVELRCDPISGHTALYWYRQSLGQGLEFLIYFQGNSAPDKSGLPSDRFSAERTGGSVSTLTIQRTQQEDSAVYLCASSLGTYIPYEQYFGPGTRLTVT.

This clonotype came up a few times. This chain uses TRBV3-1 with TRBJ2-2; D is tentatively TRBD1 or TRBD2 (5 bases each). The length of the CDR3 is 15 residues. The germline CDR1 and CDR2 sequences are LGHDT and YNNKEL (reference sequence). The V end lost 4 bases, the J end lost 4 bases, and 13 bases lay between the germline ends. The DNA for the CDR3 is TGTGCCAGCAGCCCCCGGGACCGAACCACCGGGGAGCTGTTTTTT. It encodes CASSPRDRTTGELFF.

This clonotype was found many times. The chain combines TRBV29-1 with TRBJ2-6, with 9 bases lining up with TRBD2. Trimming removed 5 bases from V and 0 bases from J; junction bases left unmatched: 5. CDR3 length: 16 amino acids. Looked up from germline, CDR1 is SQVTM and CDR2 is ANQGSEA. CDR3 DNA sequence: TGCAGCGTTATAGGTAGCGGGAGCTCTGGGGCCAACGTCCTGACTTTC. This codes for CSVIGSGSSGANVLTF.

This clonotype has just one count. The chain uses TRBV20-1 and TRBJ1-1; 7 positions match TRBD1. Germline V lookup: CDR1 DFQATT, CDR2 SNEGSKA (reference sequence). The CDR3 is made up of 17 amino acids. The ends lost 3 bases at V and 1 base at J; junction bases unmatched: 14. The CDR3 sequence: CSASLTGTEVPNTEAFF. For the CDR3, the DNA is TGCAGTGCTAGCCTAACCGGGACAGAAGTCCCGAACACTGAAGCTTTCTTT.

This clonotype has more than one count but fewer than ten. The genes are TRBV6-2 or TRBV6-3 and TRBJ2-1; D is unclear. CDR1 and CDR2 from the germline V gene are MNHEY and SVGEGT. This CDR3 spans 14 amino acids. The germline V and J ends were trimmed by 4 bases and 10 bases, with 17 bases remaining between them. In nucleotides, the CDR3 is TGTGCCAGCAGTTCGAACGTCCTACCTGGGGAGCAGTTCTTC. It translates to CASSSNVLPGEQFF.

In this sample, this clonotype turned up a few times. This sequence joins TRBV10-3 and TRBJ2-7; 9 bases agree with TRBD1. This CDR3 is 13 amino acids long. Germline-derived CDR1 and CDR2 are ENHRY and SYGVKD. The J segment lost 1 base and the V segment lost 10 bases, leaving 5 bases of the junction unmatched. The CDR3 bases are TGTGCCACCGGACAGGGGCTTTCCTACGAGCAGTACTTC. This translates into CATGQGLSYEQYF.

In its sample, this clonotype was seen many times. The V and J genes are TRBV29-1 and TRBJ1-1; D ambiguous. V gave up 5 bases and J gave up 4 bases, with 11 bases separating them. Germline CDR1 reads SQVTM; CDR2 reads ANQGSEA. The CDR3 contains 12 residues. CDR3: CSVIDLGTEAFF. CDR3 nucleotides: TGCAGCGTTATAGACCTGGGCACTGAAGCTTTCTTT.

Many counts were recorded for this clonotype. The chain uses TRBV27 and TRBJ1-1, with 8 bases aligning to TRBD1. The junction had 1 base not matched to a gene; V was cut back by 6 bases and J by 1 base. This CDR3 is built from 13 residues. Per the germline V gene, CDR1 is MNHEY and CDR2 is SMNVEV (reference sequence). CDR3 residues: CASRDRGNTEAFF. The DNA of the CDR3 is TGTGCCAGCAGAGACAGGGGGAACACTGAAGCTTTCTTT.

The table lists this clonotype with a few counts. CDR3 sequence (DNA): TGTGCCAGCTCACCACCGAGCAGGGCCCAAGAGACCCAGTACTTC. Translated, it gives CASSPPSRAQETQYF. The chain combines TRBV18 with TRBJ2-5; the D gene is possibly TRBD1 (5 bases). The CDR3 sequence is 15 residues long. Germline V CDR1 and CDR2: KGHSH, LQKENI. Deletions cut 0 bases from V and 1 base from J, with 9 bases between.

V gene TRBV19 combines with J gene TRBJ2-1; a weak D match, TRBD1 (6 bases). CDR3 length: 18 residues. Looked up from germline, CDR1 is LNHDA and CDR2 is SQIVND (reference sequence). Trimming left V 7 bases short and J 2 bases short, with 24 bases between. CDR3 loop: CASTLSGMGAIPYNEQFF. The CDR3 bases are TGTGCCAGTACCCTTTCAGGGATGGGGGCTATCCCCTACAATGAGCAGTTCTTC.

At least ten counts were recorded for this clonotype. The chain has TRBV7-2 and TRBJ1-2; D remains ambiguous. Deletions cut 10 bases from V and 8 bases from J, with 11 bases between. The germline V gene has CDR1 SGHTA and CDR2 FQGNSA. CDR3 length: 10 residues. Here the CDR3 DNA reads TGTGCCAAATTGGGAGAGGGCTACACCTTC. Translation: CAKLGEGYTF.

This clonotype was found many times. The J gene is TRBJ2-7, the V gene TRBV6-1, with 7 bases fitting TRBD2. The CDR3 is made up of 14 amino acids. J lost 7 bases, V lost 7 bases, and 13 bases had no gene match. The V gene's germline CDR1 is MNHNS and CDR2 SASEGT. Here the CDR3 reads CASTETATAGEQYF. The CDR3 bases are TGTGCCAGCACCGAGACCGCGACAGCGGGAGAGCAGTACTTC.

The V gene is TRBV24-1, the J gene TRBJ2-2; TRBD2 agrees at 8 bases. Looked up from germline, CDR1 is KGHDR and CDR2 is SFDVKD. CDR3 length: 16 residues. Unmatched junction bases numbered 7, after V lost 3 bases and J lost 5 bases. DNA of the CDR3: TGTGCCACCAGTGATGAAAGCGGGAGCGAGACCGGGGAGCTGTTTTTT. Encoded protein: CATSDESGSETGELFF.

In its sample, this clonotype was seen many times. The rearrangement joins TRBV6-5 to TRBJ2-5; TRBD2 might be the D (7 bases). CDR1 MNHEY and CDR2 SVGAGI come from the germline V gene. CDR3 length: 15 residues. V gave up 4 bases and J gave up 4 bases, with 16 bases separating them. CDR3 coding DNA: TGTGCCAGCAGTTCCTCCCGTAGGGGGGGAGAGACCCAGTACTTC. It encodes CASSSSRRGGETQYF.

The chain has TRBV29-1 and TRBJ2-7, with D unresolved. V shed 4 bases and J shed 3 bases, with 10 bases lying between them. The length of the CDR3 is 12 residues. Germline assignment: CDR1 SQVTM and CDR2 ANQGSEA. CDR3 nucleotides: TGCAGCGTTGTTGGATCTCTCTACGAGCAGTACTTC. Encoded protein: CSVVGSLYEQYF.

The rearrangement links TRBV6-9 to TRBJ2-3; TRBD2 matches at 14 bases. With 4 bases clipped from V and 6 bases from J, the junction kept 9 bases outside the gene matches. Germline loops: CDR1 MNHGY, CDR2 SVAAGI. The CDR3 covers 17 residues. CDR3: CASSFRLAGGPGDTQYF. DNA for the CDR3: TGTGCCAGCAGTTTTCGACTAGCGGGAGGGCCGGGGGATACGCAGTATTTT.

The chain carries TRBV19 and TRBJ2-1; D is perhaps TRBD2 (5 bases). Germline loops: CDR1 LNHDA, CDR2 SQIVND (reference sequence). This CDR3 has 14 residues. With 5 bases removed from V and 2 bases from J, the gap between germline ends came to 10 bases. The CDR3 reads CASSRTSTYNEQFF. DNA of the CDR3: TGTGCCAGTAGTCGGACTTCCACCTACAATGAGCAGTTCTTC.

With regard to this clonotype: A much larger clone lies a single base off, so this may be a read error. The J gene is TRBJ2-5, the V gene TRBV4-2; D is perhaps TRBD1 or TRBD2 (6 bases each). Germline V CDR1 and CDR2: LGHNA, YNFKEQ. The CDR3 covers 16 residues. The CDR3 coding sequence is TGTGCCAGCAGCCAAAACAGGGCCAGGAGGGGAGAGACCCTGTACTTC. It codes for CASSQNRARRGETLYF.

This clonotype was recorded at least ten times. This chain uses TRBV11-2 with TRBJ2-1; 8 bases line up with TRBD1. Germline V gene sequence: CDR1 SGHAT, CDR2 FQNNGV. This CDR3 is built from 13 residues. V was clipped by 5 bases and J by 16 bases; unmatched bases: 13. The CDR3 reads CASSLNAGTGPFF. Written as DNA, the CDR3 is TGTGCCAGCAGCCTAAATGCCGGGACAGGCCCTTTCTTC.

There are many counts of this clonotype. CDR3 nucleotide sequence: TGCAGTGCTAGACGCGCCACCCAAAAGGAAACTGAAGCTTTCTTT. It yields the protein CSARRATQKETEAFF. The chain employs TRBV20-1 and TRBJ1-1; D is unresolved. Germline CDR1 reads DFQATT; CDR2 reads SNEGSKA (reference sequence). The CDR3 has 15 amino acids. Trimming removed 2 bases at V and 5 bases at J, with 18 bases between.

This clonotype was observed at least ten times. The DNA for the CDR3 is TGCAGCGTCACCGGGACAGGGGGCGATCTGGCAGGAAACACCATATATTTT. Protein product: CSVTGTGGDLAGNTIYF. The chain recombines TRBV29-1 with TRBJ1-3, with 12 bases aligning to TRBD1. The V and J ends lost 6 bases and 4 bases, in that order; junction bases with no gene match: 13. This CDR3 contains 17 residues. Germline V gene lookup returns CDR1 SQVTM and CDR2 ANQGSEA.

This chain joins TRBV6-2 or TRBV6-3 and TRBJ2-1, with a tentative D call TRBD2 (6 bases). Per the germline V gene, CDR1 is MNHEY and CDR2 is SVGEGT. Trimming left V 8 bases short and J 0 bases short, with 11 bases between. The CDR3 loop spans 14 amino acids. The CDR3 protein is CASSAGFSYNEQFF. CDR3 DNA sequence: TGTGCCAGCTCAGCGGGTTTCTCCTACAATGAGCAGTTCTTC.

The V and J genes are TRBV9 and TRBJ2-1; D gene ambiguous. Trimming left V 0 bases short and J 5 bases short, with 9 bases between. The germline gives CDR1 SGDLS, CDR2 YYNGEE. This CDR3 is built from 14 residues. The CDR3 coding sequence is TGTGCCAGCAGCGTAGGGTTCCAAAACAATGAGCAGTTCTTC. Translating it yields CASSVGFQNNEQFF.

Only a few counts were recorded for this clonotype. V is TRBV20-1 and J is TRBJ2-3, with D uncertain. This CDR3 is built from 13 residues. Trimming took 5 bases from V and 0 from J, leaving 9 bases between them. Looked up from germline, CDR1 is DFQATT and CDR2 is SNEGSKA (reference sequence). CDR3 coding DNA: TGCAGTGCTCCACGGAGTAGCACAGATACGCAGTATTTT. Protein product: CSAPRSSTDTQYF.

This clonotype was counted many times. This chain joins TRBV11-1 and TRBJ1-2; D remains unclear. Germline loops: CDR1 SGHAT, CDR2 FQDESV (reference sequence). The V and J ends lost 3 bases and 3 bases respectively, with 11 bases between them. The CDR3 length is 14 residues. The CDR3 here is CASSLRFQDYGYTF. In nucleotides, the CDR3 is TGTGCCAGCAGCTTGAGGTTTCAGGACTATGGCTACACCTTC.

The chain couples TRBV19 to TRBJ2-1, with 10 bases matching TRBD1. In germline, CDR1 is LNHDA, CDR2 SQIVND (reference sequence). V shed 9 bases, J shed 4 bases, and the junction held 6 bases outside the gene matches. There are 14 residues in the CDR3. The CDR3 spells CASGPGQGYNEQFF. DNA for the CDR3: TGTGCCAGCGGGCCGGGACAGGGGTACAATGAGCAGTTCTTC.

This clonotype was recorded at least ten times. V and J are TRBV28 and TRBJ2-3, with D perhaps matching TRBD1 (5 bases). Deletions cut 6 bases from V and 6 bases from J, with 19 bases between. The germline gives CDR1 MDHEN, CDR2 SYDVKM. The CDR3 spans 15 residues. Written as DNA, the CDR3 is TGTGCCAGCAGGGCCCAGGACCTTAGGGGTGATACGCAGTATTTT. This encodes CASRAQDLRGDTQYF.

V and J are TRBV6-1 and TRBJ2-6, with D hard to call. Germline loops: CDR1 MNHNS, CDR2 SASEGT. Trimming left V 7 bases short and J 1 base short, with 11 bases between. This CDR3 is built from 15 residues. The CDR3 DNA reads TGTGCCAGCACCGAAGGACGGTCTGGGGCCAACGTCCTGACTTTC. Its translation: CASTEGRSGANVLTF.